The subject of this entry is one T cell receptor beta chain. Germline assignment: CDR1 MNHEY and CDR2 SVGAGI. This CDR3 region has 14 residues. V gave up 2 bases and J gave up 7 bases; unmatched junction bases: 5. The source of the sample is a study of blood T cell repertoires in COVID-19. TCRdb's copy holds only in-frame clones and misses some; the assay was immunoSEQ multiplex PCR. The sample yields about 100,000 clones, approximately 80% seen once. The chain recombines TRBV6-5 with TRBJ1-3, with 7 bases fitting TRBD1. The TCR originated in a woman of 80 years or more with active or convalescent COVID-19. The specimen was peripheral blood. The CDR3 sequence is CASSYDRDRNTIYF. In DNA form, the CDR3 reads TGTGCCAGCAGTTACGACAGGGATAGGAACACCATATATTTT.